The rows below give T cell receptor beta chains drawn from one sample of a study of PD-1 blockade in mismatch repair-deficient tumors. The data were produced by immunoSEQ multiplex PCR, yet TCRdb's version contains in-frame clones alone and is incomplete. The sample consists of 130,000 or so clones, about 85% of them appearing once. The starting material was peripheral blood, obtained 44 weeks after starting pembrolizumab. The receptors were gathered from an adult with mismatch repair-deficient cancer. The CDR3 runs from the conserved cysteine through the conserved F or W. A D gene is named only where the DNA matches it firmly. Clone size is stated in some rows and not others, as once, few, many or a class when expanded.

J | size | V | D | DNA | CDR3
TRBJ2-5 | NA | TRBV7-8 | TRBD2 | TGTGCCAGCAGCTTAGCATTGGGGGAGGGAGAGACCCAGTACTTC | CASSLALGEGETQYF
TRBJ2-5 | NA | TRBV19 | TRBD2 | TGTGCCAGTAGTATCCTCGGGACTAGCGGGGTTCAAGAGACCCAGTACTTC | CASSILGTSGVQETQYF
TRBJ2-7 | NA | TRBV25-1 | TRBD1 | TGTGCCAGCAGTGAAGGGGGACAGGGCTACGAGCAGTACTTC | CASSEGGQGYEQYF
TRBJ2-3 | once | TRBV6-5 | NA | TGTGCCAGCAGGTCGCGTATGGGGCAGTATTTT | CASRSRMGQYF
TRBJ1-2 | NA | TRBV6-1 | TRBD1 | TGTGCCAGCAGTATTAAAACAGGGGGCCTCTATGGCTACACCTTC | CASSIKTGGLYGYTF
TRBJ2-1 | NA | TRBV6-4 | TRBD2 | TGTGCCAGCAGTGCATTAGCGGGGTCCTACAATGAGCAGTTCTTC | CASSALAGSYNEQFF
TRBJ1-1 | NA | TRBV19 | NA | TGTGCCAGGAGTGGGGCTTTCTTT | CARSGAFF
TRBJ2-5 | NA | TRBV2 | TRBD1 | TGTGCCAGCAGTGCCTGGGACAGGCAGACCCAGTACTTC | CASSAWDRQTQYF
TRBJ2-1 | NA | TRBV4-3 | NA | TGCGCCAGCAGCCAAATTATTCCGGGGAATGAGCAGTTCTTC | CASSQIIPGNEQFF
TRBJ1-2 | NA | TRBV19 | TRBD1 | TGTGCCAGTAGTATCACCGGGACAGCCTATGGCTACACCTTC | CASSITGTAYGYTF
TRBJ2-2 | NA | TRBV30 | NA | TGTGCCTGGAGTCGGGGACATAACACCGGGGAGCTGTTTTTT | CAWSRGHNTGELFF
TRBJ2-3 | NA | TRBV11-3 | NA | TGTGCCAGCAGCTTATTGGGAGGGGGCTTGGGAAATACGCAGTATTTT | CASSLLGGGLGNTQYF
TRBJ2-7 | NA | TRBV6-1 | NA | TGTGCCAGCGGAAGCTCCTACGAGCAGTACTTC | CASGSSYEQYF
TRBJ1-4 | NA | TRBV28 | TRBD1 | TGTGCCAGCAGTTTCACGACAGGGTATAATGAAAAACTGTTTTTT | CASSFTTGYNEKLFF
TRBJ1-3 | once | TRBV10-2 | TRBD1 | TGCGCCAGCAGCGTAGGGACAGGGGCGAGCTCTGGAAACACCATATATTTT | CASSVGTGASSGNTIYF
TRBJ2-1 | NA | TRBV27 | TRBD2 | TGTGCCAGCAGTTTAATGGGACTAGCGGGTCCTTTGGATGAGCAGTTCTTC | CASSLMGLAGPLDEQFF
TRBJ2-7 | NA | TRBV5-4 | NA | TGTGCCAGCAGCTTGGGCGGCAGGTATCTCTCCACTTTC | CASSLGGRYLSTF
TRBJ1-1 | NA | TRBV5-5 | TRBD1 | TGTGCCAGCAGCTTCGGTGCGGGCAGGGGGTGGACTGAAGCTTTCTTT | CASSFGAGRGWTEAFF
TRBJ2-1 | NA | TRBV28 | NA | TGTGCCAGCAGTTTGATCTACAATGAGCAGTTCTTC | CASSLIYNEQFF
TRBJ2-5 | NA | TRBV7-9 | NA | TGTGCCAGCACCCTACGGTGGGAACCGAATCAAAGGGTGGAGACCCAGTACTTC | CASTLRWEPNQRVETQYF
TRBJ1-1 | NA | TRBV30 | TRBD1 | TGTGCCTGGAGTGTACAGCGACAGGGGAGAAGAACTGAAGCTTTCTTT | CAWSVQRQGRRTEAFF
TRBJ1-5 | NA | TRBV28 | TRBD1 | TGTGCCAGCAGCCTCGACAGGGCGGATCAGCCCCAGCATTTT | CASSLDRADQPQHF
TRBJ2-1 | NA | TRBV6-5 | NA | TGTGCCAGCAGTTACTCCCGACTCCGAGATGAGCAGTTCTTC | CASSYSRLRDEQFF
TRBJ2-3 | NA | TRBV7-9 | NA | TGTGCCAGCAGCTTAGAGTTGGCGGGACGAGATACGCAGTATTTT | CASSLELAGRDTQYF
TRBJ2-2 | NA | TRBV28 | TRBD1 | TGTGCCAGCAGTTTATGGCTCCCGGGACAGGGATTAAACACCGGGGAGCTGTTTTTT | CASSLWLPGQGLNTGELFF
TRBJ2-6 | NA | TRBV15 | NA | TGTGCCACCAGCAGAGGGAATTCTGGGGCCAACGTCCTGACTTTC | CATSRGNSGANVLTF
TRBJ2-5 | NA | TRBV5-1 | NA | TGCGCCAGCAGCTTGGAGGCACCTACAGAGACCCAGTACTTC | CASSLEAPTETQYF
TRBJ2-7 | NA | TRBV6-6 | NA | TGTGCCAGCGTTTTTGTCGGGAGCTCCTACGAGCAGTACTTC | CASVFVGSSYEQYF
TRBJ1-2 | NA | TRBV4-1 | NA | TGCGCCAGCAGCCAAGAAGACAGGAATTCTTATGGCTACACCTTC | CASSQEDRNSYGYTF
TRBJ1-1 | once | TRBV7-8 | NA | TGTGCCAGCAGCTTACCCAGAGTCCCAGGCACTGAAGCTTTCTTT | CASSLPRVPGTEAFF
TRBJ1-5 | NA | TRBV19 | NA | TGTGCCAGTAGTATGGGTCTTCAGCCCCAGCATTTT | CASSMGLQPQHF
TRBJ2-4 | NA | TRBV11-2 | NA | TGTGCCAGCAGCTTAGTGGGGGGCGCCAAAAACATTCAGTACTTC | CASSLVGGAKNIQYF
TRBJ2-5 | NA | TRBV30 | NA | TGTGCCTGGAGTGTACTACTACAGCAAGAGACCCAGTACTTC | CAWSVLLQQETQYF
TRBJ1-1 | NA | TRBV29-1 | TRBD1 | TGCAGCGTGGCTAGGACAGGGGGGATGAACACTGAAGCTTTCTTT | CSVARTGGMNTEAFF
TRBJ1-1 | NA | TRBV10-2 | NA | TGCGCCAGCAGTGACCCGATCTTATCGACTGGAGACACTGAAGCTTTCTTT | CASSDPILSTGDTEAFF
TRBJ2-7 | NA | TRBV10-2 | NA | TGCGCCACAGGTACAGGGTCCTTTAGGGAGCAGTACTTC | CATGTGSFREQYF
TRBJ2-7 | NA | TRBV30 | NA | TGTGCCTGGAGTATAGCCTCCTACGAGCAGTACTTC | CAWSIASYEQYF
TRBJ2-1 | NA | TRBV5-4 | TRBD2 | TGTGCCAGCAGCTCAGGGACTAGCGGGGGGGGGCGGCAGTTCTTC | CASSSGTSGGGRQFF
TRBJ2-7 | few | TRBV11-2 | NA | TGTGCCAGCAGCCCCCCAAACGGGGCCACCTACGAGCAGTACTTC | CASSPPNGATYEQYF
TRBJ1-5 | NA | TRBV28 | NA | TGTGCCAGCACCTACTTGGGGGGCAATCAGCCCCAGCATTTT | CASTYLGGNQPQHF
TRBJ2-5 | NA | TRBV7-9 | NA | TGTGCCAGCAGCTTGTTCGGACTACTACGTCAAGAGACCCAGTACTTC | CASSLFGLLRQETQYF
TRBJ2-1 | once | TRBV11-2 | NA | TGTGCCAGCAGCTTATCAACGGGGCCCTTCTACAATGAGCAGTTCTTC | CASSLSTGPFYNEQFF
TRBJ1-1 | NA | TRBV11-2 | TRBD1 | TGTGCCAGCAGCCCGGGGACAGGGGGCACTGAAGCTTTCTTT | CASSPGTGGTEAFF
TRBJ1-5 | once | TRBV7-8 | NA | TGTGCCAGCAGCTTAGTTGGCCGGAGAAGCAATCAGCCCCAGCATTTT | CASSLVGRRSNQPQHF
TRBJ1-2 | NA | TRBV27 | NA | TGTGCCAGCAGTCCTCGACAGGCGTTTTACTATGGCTACACCTTC | CASSPRQAFYYGYTF
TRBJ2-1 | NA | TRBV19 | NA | TGTGCCAGTAGTATTTCCCCCAGTAGAGGCAATGAGCAGTTCTTC | CASSISPSRGNEQFF
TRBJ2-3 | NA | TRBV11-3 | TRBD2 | TGTGCCAGCAGCGGCCGGACTAGCGGGACCCACTCTAGCACAGATACGCAGTATTTT | CASSGRTSGTHSSTDTQYF
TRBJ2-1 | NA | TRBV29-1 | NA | TGCAGCGTTGAAGAATCAGGGGCAGGCAATGAGCAGTTCTTC | CSVEESGAGNEQFF
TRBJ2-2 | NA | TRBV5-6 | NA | TGTGCCAGCAGCTTGAACAGGCCCGGGGAGCTGTTTTTT | CASSLNRPGELFF
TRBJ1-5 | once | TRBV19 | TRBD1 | TGTGCCAGTAGTATCTACAGGGGGCCGAGTCAGCCCCAGCATTTT | CASSIYRGPSQPQHF